Following are 9 T cell receptor beta chains from one sample sequenced in a study of T cells after yellow fever vaccination. TCRdb ran MiXCR on the 5' RACE reads and lists one entry per CDR3 protein. The sample yields a few hundred thousand distinct CDR3 sequences, under 25% seen once. This sample comprised PBMCs, obtained 15 days after the yellow fever booster vaccination. The receptors derive from a man aged 25-40 years who received the YFV17D yellow fever vaccine.

This sequence joins TRBV4-3 and TRBJ2-3; D remains unclear. Germline-derived CDR1 and CDR2 are LGHNA and YSLEER. Trimming stripped 3 bases from V and 3 bases from J, with 13 bases between. The CDR3 sequence is 15 residues long. This CDR3 is CASSQDRATTDTQYF. The CDR3 DNA reads TGCGCCAGCAGCCAGGACCGGGCGACAACAGATACGCAGTATTTT.

This clonotype was recorded at least ten times. The chain joins TRBV19 to TRBJ2-7, with D possibly TRBD1 on 6 matching bases. The germline CDR1 and CDR2 sequences are LNHDA and SQIVND (reference sequence). This CDR3 is built from 13 residues. Trimming took off 5 bases at V and 3 bases at J, with 11 bases between the two ends. The CDR3 here is CASSSGQDYEQYF. Here the CDR3 DNA reads TGTGCCAGTAGTTCGGGACAAGACTACGAGCAGTACTTC.

The chain employs TRBV5-5 and TRBJ2-3; D is unresolved. V was clipped by 5 bases and J by 4 bases, with 11 bases between them. Germline V lookup: CDR1 SGHKS, CDR2 YYEKEE (reference sequence). The CDR3 has 13 residues. CDR3 residues: CASSPGWADTQYF. The CDR3 DNA reads as TGTGCCAGCAGTCCCGGTTGGGCAGATACGCAGTATTTT.

This clonotype was counted between two and nine times. The V call is TRBV12-3 or TRBV12-4, the J call TRBJ2-1, with TRBD1 matching over 8 bases. V shed 5 bases, J shed 4 bases, and the junction held 10 bases outside the gene matches. The CDR3 is made up of 16 amino acids. The CDR3 DNA sequence: TGTGCCAGCAGTGACGTCAGGACAGGGCGATACAATGAGCAGTTCTTC. Translating gives CASSDVRTGRYNEQFF.

The chain is built from TRBV20-1 and TRBJ2-5; D is ambiguous. CDR3 length equals 12 residues. The germline V gene has CDR1 DFQATT and CDR2 SNEGSKA (reference sequence). Trimming took off 2 bases at V and 4 bases at J, with 8 bases between the two ends. The CDR3 reads CSARIGPETQYF. The CDR3 DNA sequence: TGCAGTGCTAGAATAGGGCCAGAGACCCAGTACTTC.

V gene TRBV20-1 combines with J gene TRBJ2-7, with 10 bases that match TRBD2. CDR1 DFQATT and CDR2 SNEGSKA come from the germline V gene (reference sequence). Germline trimming cut 0 bases from V and 3 bases from J; bases unmatched to any gene: 5. This CDR3 is built from 15 residues. CDR3 in amino acids: CSARDTSSGSYEQYF. CDR3 in DNA: TGCAGTGCTAGAGATACCTCTAGCGGGAGCTACGAGCAGTACTTC.

This chain connects TRBV5-1 to TRBJ2-5, with TRBD1 matching 7 bases. Germline V lookup: CDR1 SGHRS, CDR2 YFSETQ. With V trimmed by 0 bases and J by 1 base, 3 bases remained unmatched. The CDR3 is made up of 15 amino acids. The DNA of the CDR3 is TGCGCCAGCAGCTTGGGCAGGGGGATCCAAGAGACCCAGTACTTC. Its translation is CASSLGRGIQETQYF. Together with reference TRBV5-1 and TRBJ2-5, the CDR3 gives the full variable domain: KAGVTQTPRYLIKTRGQQVTLSCSPISGHRSVSWYQQTPGQGLQFLFEYFSETQRNKGNFPGRFSGRQFSNSRSEMNVSTLELGDSALYLCASSLGRGIQETQYFGPGTRLLVL.

This clonotype was detected only a few times. The CDR3 region is CASSSIEAFGYTF. DNA of the CDR3: TGTGCCAGCAGCTCGATCGAGGCGTTTGGCTACACCTTC. This chain links TRBV7-2 with TRBJ1-2; D remains ambiguous. V was clipped by 4 bases and J by 7 bases, with 13 bases between them. The CDR3 length is 13 residues. Germline CDR1 reads SGHTA; CDR2 reads FQGNSA.

This clonotype was observed a few times. The chain employs TRBV6-5 and TRBJ2-5, with D uncertain. Germline V gives CDR1 MNHEY, CDR2 SVGAGI. Trimming pared 2 bases from V and 1 base from J, leaving 14 bases between. The length of the CDR3 is 16 residues. CDR3 coding DNA: TGTGCCAGCAGTTACGGGCCGCGGAACCTCCAAGAGACCCAGTACTTC. Protein: CASSYGPRNLQETQYF.